These T cell receptor beta chains were read from a single sample in a study of memory CD4+ T cells and cytomegalovirus serostatus. Sequencing used immunoSEQ multiplex PCR; TCRdb keeps in-frame clones, though not all of them. The table records about 39,000 clones, around 78% of them present only once. The specimen was memory CD4+ T cells from blood. The source is an adult in good health and CMV-seronegative. Both conserved end residues are part of each CDR3.

v_call	j_call	cdr3_length	cdr3_aa
TRBV12-5	TRBJ2-7	12	CASGFGSYEQYF
TRBV6-5	TRBJ1-5	14	CASRPTGGSQPQHF
TRBV10-2	TRBJ2-3	13	CASRAANTDTQYF
TRBV5-6	TRBJ2-1	12	CASSLGMREQFF
TRBV19	TRBJ1-1	13	CASSRSSNTEAFF
TRBV10-3	TRBJ1-5	17	CAISARQGVGGNQPQHF
TRBV6-5	TRBJ1-5	14	CASSIGTRDQPQHF
TRBV7-2	TRBJ1-1	15	CASSSLEGRAAEAFF
TRBV5-1	TRBJ2-2	14	CASSLEAGLGELFF
TRBV5-1	TRBJ2-1	20	CASSLVSSGGLSFSYNEQFF
TRBV25-1	TRBJ1-1	14	CASSERTENTEAFF
TRBV7-8	TRBJ2-2	12	CASSLGSGELFF
TRBV29-1	TRBJ2-1	12	CSVEDGADEQFF
TRBV30	TRBJ2-3	13	CAWSDGGTDTQYF
TRBV7-9	TRBJ1-5	13	CASSFEGNQPQHF
TRBV6-6	TRBJ2-5	14	CASSYTTGKETQYF
TRBV5-4	TRBJ1-2	16	CASSLMSGWDGYGYTF
TRBV11-2	TRBJ2-2	16	CASRPGTSGGSGELFF
TRBV6-4	TRBJ2-1	16	CASSDSKAGGYNEQFF
TRBV18	TRBJ1-1	16	CASSPRMTGGNTEAFF
TRBV6-4	TRBJ2-1	20	CASSERVLVPRGRDRNEQFF
TRBV5-1	TRBJ2-1	17	CASYPGPLAGGYNEQFF
TRBV6-1	TRBJ2-7	16	CASSGSPSEGSYEQYF
TRBV19	TRBJ2-3	15	CASSIGLAGAHTQYF
TRBV5-1	TRBJ1-1	14	CASSLEQGRTEAFF
TRBV6-5	TRBJ1-2	12	CASGKTLYGYTF
TRBV5-1	TRBJ2-7	16	CASSLPPSGSTYEQYF
TRBV2	TRBJ2-3	16	CASSDGLAETSDTQYF
TRBV9	TRBJ1-3	14	CASSVEGAGNTIYF
TRBV7-9	TRBJ1-5	12	CASSYPEQPQHF
TRBV10-3	TRBJ2-3	16	CAISDSSGGLVDTQYF
TRBV14	TRBJ1-1	16	CASSRQRSQGNTEAFF
TRBV7-2	TRBJ2-7	14	CASSAAGPLSEQYF
TRBV2	TRBJ1-1	13	CASRPQGYTEAFF
TRBV18	TRBJ2-4	12	CASSPGEDIQYF
TRBV19	TRBJ2-5	13	CASNKDRQETQYF
TRBV7-9	TRBJ1-2	16	CASSLDGVFEDYGYTF
TRBV10-2	TRBJ2-5	14	CASSLTGYQETQYF
TRBV30	TRBJ1-3	15	CAWSGRASSGNTIYF
TRBV7-9	TRBJ2-7	12	CASSQRGYEQYF
TRBV4-2	TRBJ2-1	15	CATKRTGAADNEQFF
TRBV5-1	TRBJ2-1	13	CASSLGDPYEQFF
TRBV27	TRBJ1-2	15	CASTPLRDRGNGYTF
TRBV13	TRBJ1-2	14	CASSRRDRGHGYTF
TRBV7-3	TRBJ1-2	15	CASSPNGGPNYGYTF
TRBV11-1	TRBJ1-2	15	CASSTRTATNYGYTF
TRBV7-6	TRBJ2-1	16	CASRPAGTSAYNEQFF
TRBV5-4	TRBJ2-3	16	CASSTGTSRDTDTQYF
TRBV5-5	TRBJ1-4	17	CASSTRIQEATNEKLFF
TRBV11-3	TRBJ2-2	15	CASSRTSGNTGELFF